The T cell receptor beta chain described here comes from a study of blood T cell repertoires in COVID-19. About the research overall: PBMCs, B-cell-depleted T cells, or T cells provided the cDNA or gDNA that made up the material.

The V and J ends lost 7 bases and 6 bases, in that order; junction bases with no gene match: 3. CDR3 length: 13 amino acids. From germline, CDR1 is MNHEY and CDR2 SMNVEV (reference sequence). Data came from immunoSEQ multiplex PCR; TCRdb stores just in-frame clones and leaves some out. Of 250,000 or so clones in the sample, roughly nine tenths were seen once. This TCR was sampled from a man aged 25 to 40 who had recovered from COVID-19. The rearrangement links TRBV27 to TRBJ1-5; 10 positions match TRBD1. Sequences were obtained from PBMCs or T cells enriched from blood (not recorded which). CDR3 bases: TGTGCCAGCACCGGACAGGGGGGTCAGCCCCAGCATTTT. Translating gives CASTGQGGQPQHF.